This TCR beta chain was profiled in a study of blood T cell repertoires in COVID-19. Study context: COVID-19 samples collected from the United States, Italy and Spain covered acute and convalescent phases. From T cells, B-cell-depleted T cells, or PBMCs came the material, which was cDNA or gDNA.

TCRdb keeps only in-frame clones here, not all; method: immunoSEQ multiplex PCR. The sample records under 75,000 clones, 70% to 75% being singletons. V gave up 1 base and J gave up 3 bases, with 16 bases separating them. Germline V gene lookup returns CDR1 SGHRS and CDR2 YFSETQ. This CDR3 is built from 16 residues. The clonotype comes from a man in his sixties with acute or convalescent COVID-19. The source material was peripheral blood. The chain employs TRBV5-1 and TRBJ1-1; D perhaps matches TRBD1 (6 bases). The CDR3 protein is CASSLNFAGADTEAFF. CDR3 sequence (DNA): TGCGCCAGCAGCTTGAATTTTGCAGGGGCGGACACTGAAGCTTTCTTT.